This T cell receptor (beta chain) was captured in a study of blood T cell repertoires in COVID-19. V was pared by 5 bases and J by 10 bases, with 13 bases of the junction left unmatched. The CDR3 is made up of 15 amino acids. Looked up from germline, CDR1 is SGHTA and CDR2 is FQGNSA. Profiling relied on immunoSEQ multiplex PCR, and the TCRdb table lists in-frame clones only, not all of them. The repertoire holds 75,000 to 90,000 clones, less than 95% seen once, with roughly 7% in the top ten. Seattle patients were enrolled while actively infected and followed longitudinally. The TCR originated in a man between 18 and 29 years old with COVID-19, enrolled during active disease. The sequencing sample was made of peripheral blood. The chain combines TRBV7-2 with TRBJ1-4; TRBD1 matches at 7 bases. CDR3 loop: CASSPNRGGAGKLFF. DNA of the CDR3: TGTGCCAGCAGCCCCAACCGAGGGGGCGCGGGAAAACTGTTTTTT.